This T cell receptor (beta chain) is drawn from a study of T-cell reconstitution after alpha-beta-depleted transplantation in children. Overall study findings and caveats: It was reported that alpha-beta T cells came from several hundred expanded graft clones (about two months after transplant). When one year had passed after transplant, most T-cell counts and diversity came from newly produced T cells. Day-60 TCRbeta diversity that was high in some patients was derived from surviving recipient T cells and thymic progenitors.

Unique molecular identifiers featured in how the TCRbeta library was prepared. One entry per CDR3 protein, called by TCRdb with MiXCR from the PCR reads. The repertoire holds 90,000 to 120,000 distinct CDR3 sequences, with 5% to 7% as singletons. The CDR3 is 14 amino acids. Unmatched junction bases numbered 8, after V lost 5 bases and J lost 6 bases. Germline V lookup: CDR1 MDHEN, CDR2 SYDVKM. Details on this clonotype: Antigen unknown.

This TCR was recovered from a male patient aged 2-15 years who had a stem cell transplant for acute lymphoblastic leukemia, so the T cells may come from the graft donor. The specimen comprised PBMCs, mostly from graft donor cells, sampled 360 days after TCRalphabeta/CD19-depleted stem cell transplant. The rearrangement joins TRBV28 to TRBJ2-3, with 7 nucleotides matching TRBD2. The CDR3 nucleotides are TGTGCCAGCAGTCCCGGACTAGGTTCGGATACGCAGTATTTT. This encodes CASSPGLGSDTQYF. Using reference TRBV28 and TRBJ2-3 for the parts outside the CDR3, the full variable domain is DVKVTQSSRYLVKRTGEKVFLECVQDMDHENMFWYRQDPGLGLRLIYFSYDVKMKEKGDIPEGYSVSREKKERFSLILESASTNQTSMYLCASSPGLGSDTQYFGPGTRLTVL.